The source of this T cell receptor beta chain is a study of blood T cell repertoires in COVID-19. This CDR3 spans 13 amino acids. The V gene lost 8 bases and the J gene lost 8 bases, with 16 bases spanning the gap. The repertoire was sequenced with immunoSEQ multiplex PCR; TCRdb's copy has only in-frame clones and lacks some. This table has 250,000 or so clones, roughly 82% appearing once. This receptor was obtained from a woman aged 50 to 65 who had recovered from COVID-19. Sequenced sample: PBMCs or T cells enriched from blood (not recorded which). The rearrangement uses TRBV12-3 or TRBV12-4 and TRBJ2-4, with D perhaps TRBD2 (6 bases). CDR3 region: CASSYGTPYIQYF. The DNA of the CDR3 is TGTGCCAGCTCATACGGGACTCCTTACATTCAGTACTTC.